These 14 T cell receptor beta chains share one sample of origin, sequenced in a study of T cell repertoires in cytomegalovirus infection. TCRdb recomputed calls from the reads with MiXCR, one row per CDR3 protein. The table records about 320,000 distinct CDR3 sequences, more than 9% of them present only once. The sample comprised PBMCs. The source of these receptors is a human donor in good health (CMV status not recorded). Some clones in this sample may be carry-over from other donors' samples.

This clonotype came up a few times. V is TRBV12-3 or TRBV12-4 and J is TRBJ2-5, with 8 bases that match TRBD2. This CDR3 region has 12 residues. The V and J ends lost 8 bases and 10 bases, in that order; junction bases with no gene match: 9. The CDR3 is CASAPGGFGQYF. The CDR3 DNA sequence: TGTGCCAGCGCCCCGGGGGGGTTCGGCCAGTACTTC.

Many counts were recorded for this clonotype. V is TRBV7-8 and J is TRBJ1-5; the D gene is possibly TRBD1 (5 bases). Trimming pared 2 bases from V and 0 bases from J, leaving 17 bases between. Germline V gene sequence: CDR1 SGHVS, CDR2 FQNEAQ. The CDR3 loop spans 18 amino acids. As DNA, the CDR3 is TGTGCCAGCAGCTTAACGGCCGGAACAGGCCTTAGCAATCAGCCCCAGCATTTT. As protein: CASSLTAGTGLSNQPQHF.

This clonotype was seen many times. The gene calls are TRBV29-1 and TRBJ2-2, with D possibly matching TRBD2 (6 bases). This CDR3 is 14 amino acids long. The V and J ends lost 1 base and 5 bases respectively, with 11 bases between them. Germline V gene lookup returns CDR1 SQVTM and CDR2 ANQGSEA. CDR3: CSVEVSAGTGELFF. DNA of the CDR3: TGCAGCGTTGAAGTATCCGCGGGGACCGGGGAGCTGTTTTTT.

J is TRBJ1-4 and V is TRBV27, with D hard to call. V dropped 7 bases and J dropped 7 bases, with 7 bases sitting between them. Looked up from germline, CDR1 is MNHEY and CDR2 is SMNVEV (reference sequence). This CDR3 is built from 11 residues. The DNA for the CDR3 is TGTGCCAGCAAGATGGGTGAAAAACTGTTTTTT. It is translated as CASKMGEKLFF.

This clonotype occurred many times. The chain combines TRBV6-2 or TRBV6-3 with TRBJ1-2; maybe TRBD1 (6 bases). The CDR3 extends over 14 amino acids. Germline V CDR1 and CDR2: MNHEY, SVGEGT. Trimming left V 4 bases short and J 6 bases short, with 15 bases between. This CDR3 is CASSFPRGKNGYTF. The CDR3, as DNA: TGTGCCAGCAGTTTCCCCAGGGGCAAGAATGGCTACACCTTC.

Many counts were recorded for this clonotype. This chain links TRBV7-2 with TRBJ2-3; D uncertain. The CDR3 covers 15 residues. V was pared by 6 bases and J by 2 bases, with 15 bases between. Germline values: CDR1 SGHTA, CDR2 FQGNSA. The CDR3 DNA sequence: TGTGCCAGCAGACAAGGATCTACCATCACAGATACGCAGTATTTT. Translated: CASRQGSTITDTQYF.

This chain uses TRBV12-5 with TRBJ2-1; 13 bases match TRBD2. The CDR3 has 17 residues. Losses at the gene ends were 2 bases for V and 5 bases for J; bases not matched to a gene: 6. Germline values: CDR1 LGHNT, CDR2 FRNRAP. CDR3 sequence reads: CASGLTSGRVGHNEQFF. DNA for the CDR3: TGTGCTAGTGGTTTGACTAGCGGGAGGGTGGGGCACAATGAGCAGTTCTTC.

The rearrangement joins TRBV3-1 to TRBJ1-1, with D possibly TRBD1 on 6 matching bases. CDR3 length: 20 amino acids. V gave up 2 bases and J gave up 7 bases, with 32 bases separating them. Germline CDR1 LGHDT, CDR2 YNNKEL (reference sequence). CDR3 loop: CASSQHFARDNPRGALEAFF. The DNA for the CDR3 is TGTGCCAGCAGCCAACACTTCGCCCGGGACAACCCTCGGGGGGCTCTTGAAGCTTTCTTT.

This clonotype showed up many times. This rearrangement joins TRBV4-2 to TRBJ2-4; no definite D call. Germline V gene lookup returns CDR1 LGHNA and CDR2 YNFKEQ. V lost 3 bases to trimming and J lost 0 bases, with 3 bases between them. The CDR3 length is 13 residues. The CDR3 nucleotides are TGTGCCAGCAGCCATCAAGCCAAAAACATTCAGTACTTC. It translates to CASSHQAKNIQYF.

The table lists this clonotype with many counts. The chain joins TRBV7-2 to TRBJ2-7, with D tentatively TRBD2 (6 bases). The germline V gene encodes CDR1 SGHTA and CDR2 FQGNSA. With 3 bases removed from V and 0 bases from J, the gap between germline ends came to 15 bases. CDR3 size: 16 residues. The CDR3 reads CASSFPPAGRSYEQYF. The CDR3 DNA is TGTGCCAGCAGCTTCCCTCCGGCGGGGCGCTCCTACGAGCAGTACTTC.

This clonotype was recorded a few times. V is TRBV25-1 and J is TRBJ1-3; the D is unclear. Germline lookup yields CDR1 MGHDK and CDR2 SYGVNS. Deletions cut 2 bases from V and 0 bases from J, with 5 bases between. The CDR3 spans 14 residues. This CDR3 reads CASSERASGNTIYF. DNA for the CDR3: TGTGCCAGCAGTGAAAGGGCCTCTGGAAACACCATATATTTT. The full variable domain, rest sourced from reference TRBV25-1 and TRBJ1-3, is EADIYQTPRYLVIGTGKKITLECSQTMGHDKMYWYQQDPGMELHLIHYSYGVNSTEKGDLSSESTVSRIRTEHFPLTLESARPSHTSQYLCASSERASGNTIYFGEGSWLTVV.

The rearrangement uses TRBV7-9 and TRBJ1-2; D is possibly TRBD1 (5 bases). V gave up 2 bases and J gave up 0 bases, with 10 bases separating them. This CDR3 is 15 amino acids long. CDR1 and CDR2 from the germline V gene are SEHNR and FQNEAQ (reference sequence). In DNA form, the CDR3 reads TGTGCCAGCAGCTTAACAGGAGTTACTAACTATGGCTACACCTTC. Residues: CASSLTGVTNYGYTF.

As concerns this clonotype: One base away lies a much larger clone, so this may be a sequencing read error. The rearrangement joins TRBV7-9 to TRBJ2-5; D unresolved. Looked up from germline, CDR1 is SEHNR and CDR2 is FQNEAQ (reference sequence). The CDR3 has 14 amino acids. CDR3 protein: CASSSTPVQGTQYF. In nucleotides, the CDR3 is TGTGCCAGCAGCTCGACACCCGTCCAAGGGACCCAGTACTTC.

CDR3 DNA sequence: TGTGCCAGCAGCTTCAAAGTGGGTGGGGCCAACGTCCTGACTTTC. This translates into CASSFKVGGANVLTF. The genes are TRBV7-2 and TRBJ2-6; D remains unclear. Germline V gene data show CDR1 as SGHTA and CDR2 as FQGNSA. Deletions cut 3 bases from V and 3 bases from J, with 9 bases between. This CDR3 has 15 amino acids. The variable domain in full, completed from reference TRBV7-2 and TRBJ2-6, reads GAGVSQSPSNKVTEKGKDVELRCDPISGHTALYWYRQSLGQGLEFLIYFQGNSAPDKSGLPSDRFSAERTGGSVSTLTIQRTQQEDSAVYLCASSFKVGGANVLTFGAGSRLTVL.